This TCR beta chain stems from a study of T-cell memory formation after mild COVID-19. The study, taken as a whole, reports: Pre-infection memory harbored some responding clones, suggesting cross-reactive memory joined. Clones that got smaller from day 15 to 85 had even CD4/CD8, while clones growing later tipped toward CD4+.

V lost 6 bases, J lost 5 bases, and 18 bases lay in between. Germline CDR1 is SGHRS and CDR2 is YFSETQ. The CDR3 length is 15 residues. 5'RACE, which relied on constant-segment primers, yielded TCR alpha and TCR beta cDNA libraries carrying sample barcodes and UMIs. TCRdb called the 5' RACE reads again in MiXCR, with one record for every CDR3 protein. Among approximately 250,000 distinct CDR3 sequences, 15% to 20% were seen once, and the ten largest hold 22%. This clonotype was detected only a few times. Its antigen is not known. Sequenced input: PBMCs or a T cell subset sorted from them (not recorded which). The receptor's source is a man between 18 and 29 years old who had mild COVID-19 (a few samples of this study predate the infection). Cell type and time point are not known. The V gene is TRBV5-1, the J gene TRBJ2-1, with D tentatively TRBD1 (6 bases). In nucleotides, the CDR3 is TGCGCCAGCAAAGGGACACCTTCTGGTGACAATGAGCAGTTCTTC. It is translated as CASKGTPSGDNEQFF.